The sequence of this T cell receptor (beta chain) was determined in a study of blood T cell repertoires in COVID-19. Study-wide context: PBMCs, B-cell-depleted T cells, or T cells were the source of the cDNA or gDNA that made up the material.

Germline V gives CDR1 MNHNY, CDR2 SVGAGI (reference sequence). Trimming removed 6 bases at V and 2 bases at J, with 14 bases between. There are 15 residues in the CDR3. In the study's own analysis: Amplified reference gene primers provided the basis for estimating nucleated cell counts. The method was immunoSEQ multiplex PCR; TCRdb's version includes in-frame clones alone and lacks a portion of them. The DNA gave D and trimming, while V, J and clone size come from that table. Of 95,000 to 100,000 clones detected, 80% to 90% appear once; the ten largest clones hold roughly 12%. Material for sequencing was peripheral blood. The receptor was derived from a woman in her 30s with acute or convalescent COVID-19. V is TRBV6-6 and J is TRBJ1-3; D possibly corresponds to TRBD1 (6 bases). This chain's CDR3 is CASSPNKGAGNTIYF. Written as DNA, the CDR3 is TGTGCCAGCAGCCCCAATAAGGGGGCTGGAAACACCATATATTTT.